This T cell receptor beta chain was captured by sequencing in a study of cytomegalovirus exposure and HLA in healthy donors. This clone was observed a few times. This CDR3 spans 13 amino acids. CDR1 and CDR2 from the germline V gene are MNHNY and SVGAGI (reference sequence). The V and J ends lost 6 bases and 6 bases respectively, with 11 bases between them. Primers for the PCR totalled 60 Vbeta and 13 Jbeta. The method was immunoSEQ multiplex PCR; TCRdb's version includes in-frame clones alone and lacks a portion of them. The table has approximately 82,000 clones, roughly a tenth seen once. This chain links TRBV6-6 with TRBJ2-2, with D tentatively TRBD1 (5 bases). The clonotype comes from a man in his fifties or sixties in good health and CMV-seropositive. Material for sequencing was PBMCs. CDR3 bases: TGTGCCAGCAGAACCGAAGGGGCCGGGGAGCTGTTTTTT. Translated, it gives CASRTEGAGELFF.